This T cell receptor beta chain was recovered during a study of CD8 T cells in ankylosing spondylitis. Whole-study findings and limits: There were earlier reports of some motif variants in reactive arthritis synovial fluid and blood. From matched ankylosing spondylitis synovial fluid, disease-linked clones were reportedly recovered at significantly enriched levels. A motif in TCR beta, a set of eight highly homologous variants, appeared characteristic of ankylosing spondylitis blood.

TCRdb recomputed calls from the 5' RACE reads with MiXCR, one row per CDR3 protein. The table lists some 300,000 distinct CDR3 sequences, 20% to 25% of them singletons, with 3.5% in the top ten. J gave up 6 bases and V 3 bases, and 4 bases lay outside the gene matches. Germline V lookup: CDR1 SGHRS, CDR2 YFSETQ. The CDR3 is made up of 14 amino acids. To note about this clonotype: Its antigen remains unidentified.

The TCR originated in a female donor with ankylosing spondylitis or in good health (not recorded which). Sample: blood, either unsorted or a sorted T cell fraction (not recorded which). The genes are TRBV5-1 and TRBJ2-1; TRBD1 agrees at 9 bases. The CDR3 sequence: CASSSGQGPNEQFF. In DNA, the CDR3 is TGCGCCAGCAGCTCGGGACAGGGACCCAATGAGCAGTTCTTC.